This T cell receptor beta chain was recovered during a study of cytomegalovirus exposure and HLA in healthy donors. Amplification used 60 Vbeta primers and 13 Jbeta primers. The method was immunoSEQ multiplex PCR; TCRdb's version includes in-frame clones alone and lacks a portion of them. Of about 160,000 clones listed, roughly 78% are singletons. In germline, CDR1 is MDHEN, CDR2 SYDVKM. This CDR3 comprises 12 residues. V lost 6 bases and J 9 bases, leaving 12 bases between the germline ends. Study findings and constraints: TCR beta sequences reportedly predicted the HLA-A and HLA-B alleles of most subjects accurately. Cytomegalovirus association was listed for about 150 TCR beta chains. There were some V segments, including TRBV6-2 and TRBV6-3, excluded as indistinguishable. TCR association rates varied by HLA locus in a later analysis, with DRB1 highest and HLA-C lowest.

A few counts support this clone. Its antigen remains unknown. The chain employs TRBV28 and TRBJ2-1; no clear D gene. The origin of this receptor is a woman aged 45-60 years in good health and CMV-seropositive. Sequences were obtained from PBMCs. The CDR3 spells CASSLARSEQFF. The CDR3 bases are TGTGCCAGCAGCCTTGCTAGGTCTGAGCAGTTCTTC.